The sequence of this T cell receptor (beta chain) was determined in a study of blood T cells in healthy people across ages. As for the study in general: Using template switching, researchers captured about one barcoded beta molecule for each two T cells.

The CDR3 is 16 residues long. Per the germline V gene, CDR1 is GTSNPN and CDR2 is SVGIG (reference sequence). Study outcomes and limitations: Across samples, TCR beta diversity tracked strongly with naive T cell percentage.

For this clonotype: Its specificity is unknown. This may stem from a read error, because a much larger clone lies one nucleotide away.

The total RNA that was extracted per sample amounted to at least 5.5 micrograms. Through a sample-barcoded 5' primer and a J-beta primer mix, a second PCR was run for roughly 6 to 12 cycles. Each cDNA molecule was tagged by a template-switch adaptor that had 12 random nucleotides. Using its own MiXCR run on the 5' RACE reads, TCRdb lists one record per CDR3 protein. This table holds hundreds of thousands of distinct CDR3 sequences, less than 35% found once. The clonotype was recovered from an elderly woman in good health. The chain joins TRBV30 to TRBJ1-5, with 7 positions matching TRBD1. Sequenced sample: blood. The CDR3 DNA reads TGTACCTGTTTACCAAGGACAGGTCGGGGCAATCAGCCCCAGCATTTT. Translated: CTCLPRTGRGNQPQHF.